The 4 T cell receptor beta chains reported below all come from one sample, sequenced in a study of blood T cell repertoires in COVID-19. Assay used: immunoSEQ multiplex PCR; TCRdb lists only in-frame clones, some missing. The sample includes around 58,000 clones, 70% to 90% of them seen just once. Material: peripheral blood. The receptor set was obtained from a human donor in a cohort sampled during active COVID-19.

V usage is TRBV19 and J usage is TRBJ1-3; D not resolved. This CDR3 is 13 amino acids long. Germline values: CDR1 LNHDA, CDR2 SQIVND (reference sequence). Deletions cut 5 bases from V and 3 bases from J, with 8 bases between. The CDR3 reads CASSLGRGNTIYF. The CDR3 DNA follows: TGTGCCAGTAGTTTGGGCCGTGGAAACACCATATATTTT.

This chain links TRBV7-2 with TRBJ2-7; 13 bases agree with TRBD2. Germline CDR1 reads SGHTA; CDR2 reads FQGNSA. The CDR3 is made up of 17 amino acids. V gave up 3 bases and J gave up 1 base; unmatched junction bases: 6. The CDR3 DNA reads TGTGCCAGCAGCTTCGGACTAGCGGGGGCCCAATCCTACGAGCAGTACTTC. Translation gives CASSFGLAGAQSYEQYF.

The V and J genes are TRBV3-1 (or the pseudogene TRBV3-2) and TRBJ2-1, with D maybe TRBD2 (7 bases). The CDR3 consists of 17 residues. Trimming left V 1 base short and J 4 bases short, with 17 bases between. Germline V gives CDR1 LGHDT, CDR2 YNNKEL (reference sequence). The CDR3 DNA reads as TGTGCCAGCAGCCAAGGGTCTGGGGGGGCCGCTTACAATGAGCAGTTCTTC. It codes for CASSQGSGGAAYNEQFF.

This clone was picked up one time. This sequence joins TRBV4-1 and TRBJ1-5; D uncertain. This CDR3 region has 18 residues. Germline CDR1 reads MGHRA; CDR2 reads YSYEKL. Deletions cut 7 bases from V and 6 bases from J, with 28 bases between. The CDR3 sequence: CASKTLRTDPGLGQPQHF. The DNA of the CDR3 is TGCGCCAGCAAGACGCTTCGAACAGACCCTGGCCTGGGTCAGCCCCAGCATTTT.